This T cell receptor beta chain is from a study of blood T cell repertoires in COVID-19. Overall study context: Samples of COVID-19 (acute and convalescent) were obtained from the United States, Italy and Spain. PBMCs, B-cell-depleted T cells, or T cells provided the cDNA or gDNA that made up the material.

In the authors' methods: The assay estimated nucleated cells by amplifying reference gene primers. The table came from immunoSEQ multiplex PCR; TCRdb's copy has only in-frame clones and leaves some out. D and trimming were read from the DNA, whereas the V and J calls and clone size are those reported in that table. The profile covers 76,000 or so clones, with 70% to 90% appearing a single time and under 9.5% taken by the ten largest. There are 14 residues in the CDR3. Germline V lookup: CDR1 SEHNR, CDR2 FQNEAQ (reference sequence). The V end lost 5 bases, the J end lost 7 bases, and 12 bases lay between the germline ends.

The sequenced sample consisted of peripheral blood. The receptor comes from a man aged 25 to 40 with acute or convalescent COVID-19. The chain is built from TRBV7-9 and TRBJ1-6, with a possible D match to TRBD1 (6 bases). Here the CDR3 DNA reads TGTGCCAGCAGCCCGCAAACAGGGAATTCACCCCTCCACTTT. This translates into CASSPQTGNSPLHF.